The clone carrying this TCR beta chain was detected only a few times. This specimen belongs to a study of CD8+ T cells in alopecia areata. RNA, once extracted, was reverse transcribed into cDNA for use as the sequencing template. Sequencing used immunoSEQ multiplex PCR; TCRdb keeps in-frame clones, though not all of them. The sample gives about 200,000 clones, about 61% of which show up once; around 5.1% is in the top ten. Separation by sorting yielded CD4+ and CD8+ T cells from PBMCs. This TCR was sampled from a human donor in good health. Sequencing input: CD8+ T cells sorted from blood.

The CDR3 bases are TGTGCCAGCAGCTTGCTGTCAGGGATGAACGAGCAGTACTTC. Its protein is CASSLLSGMNEQYF. V and J are TRBV5-5 and TRBJ2-7, with D possibly being TRBD1 (5 bases). Germline lookup yields CDR1 SGHKS and CDR2 YYEKEE (reference sequence). This CDR3 has 14 amino acids. The V and J ends lost 1 base and 5 bases respectively, with 13 bases between them. The full variable domain, with the rest looked up from reference TRBV5-5 and TRBJ2-7, is DAGVTQSPTHLIKTRGQQVTLRCSPISGHKSVSWYQQVLGQGPQFIFQYYEKEERGRGNFPDRFSARQFPNYSSELNVNALLLGDSALYLCASSLLSGMNEQYFGPGTRLTVT.